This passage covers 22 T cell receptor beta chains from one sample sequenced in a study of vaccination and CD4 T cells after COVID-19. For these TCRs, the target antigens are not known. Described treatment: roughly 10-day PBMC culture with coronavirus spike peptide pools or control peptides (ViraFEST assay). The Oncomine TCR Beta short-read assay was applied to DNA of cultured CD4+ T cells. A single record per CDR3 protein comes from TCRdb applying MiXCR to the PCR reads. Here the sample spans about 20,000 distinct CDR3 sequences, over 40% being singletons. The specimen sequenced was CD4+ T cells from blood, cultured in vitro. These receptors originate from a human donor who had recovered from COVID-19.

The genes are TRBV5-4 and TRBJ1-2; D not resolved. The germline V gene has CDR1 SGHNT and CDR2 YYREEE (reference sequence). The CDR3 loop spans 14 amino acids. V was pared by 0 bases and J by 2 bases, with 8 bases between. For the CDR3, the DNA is TGTGCCAGCAGCTTGGGGTCGTTGAACTATGGCTACACCTTC. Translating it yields CASSLGSLNYGYTF.

CDR3 protein: CAISETRGLNQPQHF. The CDR3 DNA is TGTGCCATCAGTGAGACCCGGGGGCTAAATCAGCCCCAGCATTTT. The genes are TRBV10-3 and TRBJ1-5; possible D gene TRBD1, 6 bases. Germline lookup yields CDR1 ENHRY and CDR2 SYGVKD. CDR3 size: 15 residues. V was clipped by 2 bases and J by 4 bases, with 12 bases between them.

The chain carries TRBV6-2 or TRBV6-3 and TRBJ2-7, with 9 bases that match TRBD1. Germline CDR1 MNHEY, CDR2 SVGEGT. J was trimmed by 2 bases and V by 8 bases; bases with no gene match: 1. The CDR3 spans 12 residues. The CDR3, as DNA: TGTGCCAGCCGACAGGGGGCCTACGAGCAGTACTTC. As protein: CASRQGAYEQYF.

The DNA of the CDR3 is TGTGCCACCCGGGGGGGGGACAGCCCCAGCAATCAGCCCCAGCATTTT. This encodes CATRGGDSPSNQPQHF. The chain uses TRBV28 and TRBJ1-5, with TRBD1 matching over 7 bases. J gave up 1 base and V 10 bases, and 13 bases lay outside the gene matches. The CDR3 covers 16 residues. Germline CDR1 MDHEN, CDR2 SYDVKM.

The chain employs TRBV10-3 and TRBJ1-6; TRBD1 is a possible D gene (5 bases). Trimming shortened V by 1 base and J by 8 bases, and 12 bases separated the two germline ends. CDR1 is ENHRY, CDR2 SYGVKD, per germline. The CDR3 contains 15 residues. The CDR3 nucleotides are TGTGCCATCAGTGAGTTAAAGGAAGGGGATTCACCCCTCCACTTT. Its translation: CAISELKEGDSPLHF.

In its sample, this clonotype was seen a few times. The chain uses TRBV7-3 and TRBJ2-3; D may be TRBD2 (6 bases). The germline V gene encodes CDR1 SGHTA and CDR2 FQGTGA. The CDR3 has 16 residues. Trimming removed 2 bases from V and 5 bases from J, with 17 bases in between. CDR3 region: CASSLQVRGSGDTQYF. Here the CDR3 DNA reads TGTGCCAGCAGCTTACAGGTCCGGGGGTCCGGAGATACGCAGTATTTT.

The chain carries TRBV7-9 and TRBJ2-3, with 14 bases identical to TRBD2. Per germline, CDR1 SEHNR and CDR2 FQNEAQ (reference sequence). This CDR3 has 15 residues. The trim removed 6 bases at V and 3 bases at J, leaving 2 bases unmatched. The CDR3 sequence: CASRGLAGETDTQYF. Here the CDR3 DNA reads TGTGCCAGCAGGGGACTAGCGGGAGAAACAGATACGCAGTATTTT.

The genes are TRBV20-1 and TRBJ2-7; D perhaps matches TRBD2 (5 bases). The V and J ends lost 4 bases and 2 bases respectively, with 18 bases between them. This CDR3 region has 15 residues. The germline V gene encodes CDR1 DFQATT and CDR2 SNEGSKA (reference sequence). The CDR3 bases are TGCAGTGCTATTTCTCAGCGGCTCAAGCCCTACGAGCAGTACTTC. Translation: CSAISQRLKPYEQYF.

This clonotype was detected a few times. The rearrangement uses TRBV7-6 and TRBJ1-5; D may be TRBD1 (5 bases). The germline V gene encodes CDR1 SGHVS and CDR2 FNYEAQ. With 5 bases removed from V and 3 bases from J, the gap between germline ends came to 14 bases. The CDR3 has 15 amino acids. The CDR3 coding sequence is TGTGCCAGCAGCCCGGGGTGGGGGTTCAATCAGCCCCAGCATTTT. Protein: CASSPGWGFNQPQHF.

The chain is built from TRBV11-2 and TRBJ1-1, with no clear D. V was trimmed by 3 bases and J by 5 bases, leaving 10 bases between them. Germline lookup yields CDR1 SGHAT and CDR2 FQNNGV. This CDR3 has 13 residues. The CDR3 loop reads CASSLGWVTEAFF. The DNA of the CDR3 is TGTGCCAGCAGCTTGGGTTGGGTGACTGAAGCTTTCTTT.

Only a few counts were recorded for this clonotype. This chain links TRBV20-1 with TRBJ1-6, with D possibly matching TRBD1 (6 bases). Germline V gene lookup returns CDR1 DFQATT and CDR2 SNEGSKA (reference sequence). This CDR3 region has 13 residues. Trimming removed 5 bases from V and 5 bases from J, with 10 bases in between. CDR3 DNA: TGCAGTGCTTGGACAGTCAATAATTCACCCCTCCACTTT. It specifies CSAWTVNNSPLHF.

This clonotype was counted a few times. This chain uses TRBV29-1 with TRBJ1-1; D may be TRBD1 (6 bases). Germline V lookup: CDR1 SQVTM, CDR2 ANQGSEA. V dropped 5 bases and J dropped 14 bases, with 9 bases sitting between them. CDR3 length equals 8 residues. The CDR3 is CSVRGGFF. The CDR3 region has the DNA TGCAGCGTTAGAGGGGGGTTCTTT.

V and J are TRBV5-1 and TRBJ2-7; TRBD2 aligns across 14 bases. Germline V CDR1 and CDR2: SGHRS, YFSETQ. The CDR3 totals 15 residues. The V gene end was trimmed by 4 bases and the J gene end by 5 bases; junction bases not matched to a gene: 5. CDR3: CASSRGGLAGDEQYF. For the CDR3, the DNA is TGCGCCAGCAGCCGGGGGGGACTAGCGGGAGACGAGCAGTACTTC.

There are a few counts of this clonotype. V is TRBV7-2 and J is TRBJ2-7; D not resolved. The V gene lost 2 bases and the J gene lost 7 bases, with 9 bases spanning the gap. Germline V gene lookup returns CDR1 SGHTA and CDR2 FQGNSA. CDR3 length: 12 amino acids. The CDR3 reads CASSLPGWEQYF. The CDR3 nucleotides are TGTGCCAGCAGCTTACCGGGTTGGGAGCAGTACTTC.

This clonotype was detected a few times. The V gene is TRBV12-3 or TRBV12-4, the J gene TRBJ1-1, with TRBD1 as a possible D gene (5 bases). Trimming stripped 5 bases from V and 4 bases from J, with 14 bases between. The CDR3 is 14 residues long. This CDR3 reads CASSPRGSTTEAFF. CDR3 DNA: TGTGCCAGCAGTCCGCGGGGGTCAACCACTGAAGCTTTCTTT.

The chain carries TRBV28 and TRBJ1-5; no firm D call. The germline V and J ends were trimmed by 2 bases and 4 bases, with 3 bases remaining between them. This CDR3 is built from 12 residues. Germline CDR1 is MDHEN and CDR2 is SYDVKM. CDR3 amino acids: CASSLKNQPQHF. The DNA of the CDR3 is TGTGCCAGCAGTTTAAAGAATCAGCCCCAGCATTTT.

This CDR3 reads CASSWSYRDSTDTQYF. The CDR3 nucleotides read TGTGCCAGCAGTTGGTCGTACAGAGATAGCACAGATACGCAGTATTTT. This chain connects TRBV27 to TRBJ2-3, with unresolved D. V shed 4 bases and J shed 0 bases, with 14 bases lying between them. The CDR3 extends over 16 amino acids. From germline, CDR1 is MNHEY and CDR2 SMNVEV (reference sequence).

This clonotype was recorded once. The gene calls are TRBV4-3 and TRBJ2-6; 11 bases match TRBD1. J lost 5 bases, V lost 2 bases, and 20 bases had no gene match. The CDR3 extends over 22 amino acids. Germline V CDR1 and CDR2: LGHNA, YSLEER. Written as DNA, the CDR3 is TGCGCCAGCAGCCAATCACGTCTTGGATCCGGGACAGGGGGGGTTTGGGCCAACGTCCTGACTTTC. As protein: CASSQSRLGSGTGGVWANVLTF.

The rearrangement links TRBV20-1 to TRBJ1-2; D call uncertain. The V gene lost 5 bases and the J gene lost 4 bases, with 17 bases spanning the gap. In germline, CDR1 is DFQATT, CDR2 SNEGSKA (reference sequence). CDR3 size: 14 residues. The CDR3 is CSASQLPLGYGYTF. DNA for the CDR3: TGCAGTGCTTCACAACTACCCTTGGGCTATGGCTACACCTTC.

The CDR3 bases are TGTGCCAGCAGTTTACGACCTAAGTTCCAGGGAGTAGTTCAGCCCCAGCATTTT. Its translation: CASSLRPKFQGVVQPQHF. The rearrangement uses TRBV27 and TRBJ1-5; D might be TRBD1 (5 bases). This CDR3 has 18 amino acids. Deletions cut 2 bases from V and 6 bases from J, with 23 bases between. Germline loops: CDR1 MNHEY, CDR2 SMNVEV (reference sequence).

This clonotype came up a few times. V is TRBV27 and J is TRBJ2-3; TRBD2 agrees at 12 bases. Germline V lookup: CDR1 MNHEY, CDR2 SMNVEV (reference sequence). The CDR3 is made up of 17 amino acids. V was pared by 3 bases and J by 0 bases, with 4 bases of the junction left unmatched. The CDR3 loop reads CASSFLGLAGSTDTQYF. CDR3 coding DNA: TGTGCCAGCAGTTTCCTTGGACTAGCGGGGAGCACAGATACGCAGTATTTT.

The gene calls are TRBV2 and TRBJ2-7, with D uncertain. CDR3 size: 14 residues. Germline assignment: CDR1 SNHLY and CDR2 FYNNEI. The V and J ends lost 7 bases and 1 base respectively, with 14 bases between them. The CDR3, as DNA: TGTGCCAGCAAAGACAAGTTTCGGTCCTACGAGCAGTACTTC. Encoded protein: CASKDKFRSYEQYF.